One and the same sample provided the 27 T cell receptor beta chains below, sequenced in a study of blood T cell repertoires in COVID-19. TCRdb's copy holds only in-frame clones and misses some; the assay was immunoSEQ multiplex PCR. The data show 150,000 or so clones, about four fifths seen once. The sequenced sample consisted of peripheral blood. The receptor source for this set is a man aged 40-49 years who had recovered from COVID-19.

The table lists this clone with a few counts. The J gene is TRBJ2-2, the V gene TRBV6-2 or TRBV6-3, with D unresolved. Germline V CDR1 and CDR2: MNHEY, SVGEGT. The CDR3 is 12 amino acids. Trimming shortened V by 5 bases and J by 5 bases, and 6 bases separated the two germline ends. CDR3 residues: CASSPQTGELFF. The DNA of the CDR3 is TGTGCCAGCAGTCCCCAGACCGGGGAGCTGTTTTTT.

The chain combines TRBV4-3 with TRBJ2-1, with 7 nucleotides matching TRBD1. CDR1 and CDR2 from the germline V gene are LGHNA and YSLEER. Germline trimming cut 0 bases from V and 10 bases from J; bases unmatched to any gene: 9. The CDR3 has 15 residues. The CDR3 DNA reads TGCGCCAGCAGCCAAGACCCCGGACAGGTTTCGGAGCAGTTCTTC. The encoded protein is CASSQDPGQVSEQFF.

The chain has TRBV5-4 and TRBJ2-7; 9 bases map to TRBD2. V was pared by 4 bases and J by 3 bases, with 5 bases of the junction left unmatched. The germline V gene has CDR1 SGHNT and CDR2 YYREEE (reference sequence). This CDR3 is built from 14 residues. The CDR3 DNA reads TGTGCCAGCAGCATCGCGGGGGGGCGCTACGAGCAGTACTTC. It specifies CASSIAGGRYEQYF.

V gene TRBV7-8 combines with J gene TRBJ2-1; TRBD2 agrees at 7 bases. V shed 2 bases, J shed 2 bases, and the junction held 0 bases outside the gene matches. CDR1 is SGHVS and CDR2 is FQNEAQ in the germline V gene. This CDR3 has 14 residues. CDR3 amino acids: CASSLLAAYNEQFF. In DNA, the CDR3 is TGTGCCAGCAGCTTACTAGCGGCCTACAATGAGCAGTTCTTC. Complete variable domain (other parts from reference TRBV7-8 and TRBJ2-1): GAGVSQSPRYKVAKRGQDVALRCDPISGHVSLFWYQQALGQGPEFLTYFQNEAQLDKSGLPSDRFFAERPEGSVSTLKIQRTQQEDSAVYLCASSLLAAYNEQFFGPGTRLTVL.

This clone was seen just once. The CDR3 protein is CASSYWRQGGQETQYF. The CDR3 nucleotides are TGTGCCAGCAGTTACTGGCGTCAAGGGGGCCAAGAGACCCAGTACTTC. V is TRBV6-6 and J is TRBJ2-5; TRBD1 might be the D (6 bases). CDR3 length: 16 amino acids. Germline values: CDR1 MNHNY, CDR2 SVGAGI (reference sequence). Trimming removed 1 base from V and 1 base from J, with 13 bases in between.

The genes are TRBV18 and TRBJ2-7; TRBD1 matches 7 bases. V was clipped by 3 bases and J by 1 base; unmatched bases: 3. Looked up from germline, CDR1 is KGHSH and CDR2 is LQKENI. The CDR3 runs to 14 residues. DNA for the CDR3: TGTGCCAGCTCACCGCTACAGGGGTCCTACGAGCAGTACTTC. Protein: CASSPLQGSYEQYF.

The V and J genes are TRBV7-2 and TRBJ2-7; D is perhaps TRBD1 (6 bases). The V gene's germline CDR1 is SGHTA and CDR2 FQGNSA. The CDR3 covers 14 residues. Trimming removed 5 bases from V and 3 bases from J, with 14 bases in between. This CDR3 is CASSPRDTSYEQYF. The DNA of the CDR3 is TGTGCCAGCAGCCCCCGGGACACCAGCTACGAGCAGTACTTC.

A few counts support this clone. This chain links TRBV7-2 with TRBJ2-2; the D is unclear. The ends were cut back, 2 bases at V and 8 bases at J, with 6 bases in the middle. The CDR3 contains 12 residues. Germline values: CDR1 SGHTA, CDR2 FQGNSA. The CDR3 spells CASSLNSGELFF. The CDR3 DNA is TGTGCCAGCAGCTTAAATTCAGGGGAGCTGTTTTTT.

About this clone: This CDR3 is also generated by other DNA sequences in the sample. The chain links TRBV6-5 to TRBJ1-2, with TRBD1 as a possible D gene (5 bases). V shed 5 bases and J shed 6 bases, with 10 bases lying between them. The CDR3 sequence is 12 residues long. Per germline, CDR1 MNHEY and CDR2 SVGAGI. CDR3 protein: CASSRRGDGYTF. As DNA, the CDR3 is TGTGCCAGCAGTAGACGGGGGGATGGCTACACCTTC.

The V call is TRBV19, the J call TRBJ2-3, with 7 bases matching TRBD1. Trimming removed 9 bases from V and 3 bases from J; junction bases left unmatched: 6. Germline assignment: CDR1 LNHDA and CDR2 SQIVND (reference sequence). This CDR3 region has 13 residues. This CDR3 reads CASNDRETDTQYF. The CDR3 coding sequence is TGTGCCAGCAACGACAGGGAAACAGATACGCAGTATTTT.

The chain recombines TRBV11-3 with TRBJ1-2, with a weak D call TRBD1 (5 bases). Between the trimmed V and J ends, which lost 1 base and 6 bases, there was a span of 9 bases. Per the germline V gene, CDR1 is SGHNT and CDR2 is YENEEA. The CDR3 is made up of 13 amino acids. The CDR3 loop reads CASSLGQGNGYTF. The CDR3, as DNA: TGTGCCAGCAGCTTAGGGCAGGGTAATGGCTACACCTTC.

This chain uses TRBV11-3 with TRBJ2-2; no definite D call. V gave up 5 bases and J gave up 9 bases, with 13 bases separating them. Per the germline V gene, CDR1 is SGHNT and CDR2 is YENEEA. CDR3 length: 13 residues. The CDR3 DNA reads as TGTGCCAGCAGCCCCCCTTCTCTCTGGGAGCTGTTTTTT. This gives the protein CASSPPSLWELFF. Based on the CDR3 plus reference TRBV11-3 and TRBJ2-2, the full variable domain is EAGVVQSPRYKIIEKKQPVAFWCNPISGHNTLYWYLQNLGQGPELLIRYENEEAVDDSQLPKDRFSAERLKGVDSTLKIQPAELGDSAVYLCASSPPSLWELFFGEGSRLTVL.

The CDR3 here is CASRTGTGSYEQYF. Here the CDR3 DNA reads TGTGCCAGTCGAACCGGGACAGGGTCCTACGAGCAGTACTTC. The chain is built from TRBV2 and TRBJ2-7, with 9 nucleotides matching TRBD1. J lost 1 base, V lost 9 bases, and 7 bases had no gene match. Germline V gene sequence: CDR1 SNHLY, CDR2 FYNNEI. This CDR3 has 14 residues.

The rearrangement uses TRBV11-3 and TRBJ1-3; TRBD1 aligns across 8 bases. Germline V CDR1 and CDR2: SGHNT, YENEEA. V lost 1 base to trimming and J lost 3 bases; unmatched junction nucleotides: 14. The CDR3 contains 19 residues. CDR3 loop: CASSLGIRDRPVGGNTIYF. The CDR3 DNA follows: TGTGCCAGCAGCTTAGGTATCCGGGACAGGCCTGTTGGTGGAAACACCATATATTTT.

This clone has at least ten counts. This rearrangement joins TRBV10-3 to TRBJ1-2; D may be TRBD1 (6 bases). The CDR3 contains 15 residues. The V and J ends lost 4 bases and 5 bases respectively, with 17 bases between them. The germline gives CDR1 ENHRY, CDR2 SYGVKD. The CDR3 region is CAISAQGPSRYGYTF. Here the CDR3 DNA reads TGTGCCATCAGTGCACAGGGCCCTAGCAGATATGGCTACACCTTC.

This clone was picked up one time. The chain employs TRBV6-2 or TRBV6-3 and TRBJ2-5; D remains ambiguous. The CDR3 extends over 13 amino acids. Germline CDR1 MNHEY, CDR2 SVGEGT. V was trimmed by 6 bases and J by 5 bases, leaving 13 bases between them. This CDR3 is CASSHLGVETQYF. CDR3 sequence (DNA): TGTGCCAGCAGCCATCTGGGCGTCGAGACCCAGTACTTC.

The rearrangement uses TRBV4-3 and TRBJ1-1; D is ambiguous. V lost 0 bases and J 2 bases, leaving 10 bases between the germline ends. CDR3 length: 15 residues. The germline gives CDR1 LGHNA, CDR2 YSLEER. CDR3 bases: TGCGCCAGCAGCCAAGATCCGCAGGTTAACACTGAAGCTTTCTTT. Encoded protein: CASSQDPQVNTEAFF.

The V and J genes are TRBV6-5 and TRBJ1-4; a possible D gene is TRBD1 (6 bases). Trimming cost V 8 bases and J 9 bases, with 13 bases left between them. In germline, CDR1 is MNHEY, CDR2 SVGAGI. This CDR3 has 12 amino acids. The CDR3 DNA is TGTGCCAGCTCAGGGGAATGGAAAAAACTGTTTTTT. Amino acid sequence: CASSGEWKKLFF.

V is TRBV28 and J is TRBJ2-7; 8 nucleotides line up with TRBD1. The CDR3 loop spans 16 amino acids. V trimming: 3 bases; J trimming: 1 base; junction bases outside the gene matches: 8. Germline V CDR1 and CDR2: MDHEN, SYDVKM. The chain's CDR3 is CASSFPRQGLSYEQYF. DNA of the CDR3: TGTGCCAGCAGTTTCCCACGACAGGGGTTATCCTACGAGCAGTACTTC.

The chain uses TRBV2 and TRBJ1-6; 9 positions agree with TRBD1. The CDR3 extends over 15 amino acids. The V segment lost 5 bases and the J segment 7 bases; nucleotides outside the gene matches: 6. Germline values: CDR1 SNHLY, CDR2 FYNNEI. CDR3 loop: CASSPDRGGNSPLHF. CDR3 sequence (DNA): TGTGCCAGCAGTCCTGACAGGGGGGGCAATTCACCCCTCCACTTT.

J is TRBJ1-2 and V is TRBV4-3; possibly TRBD1 for D (6 bases). V was clipped by 1 base and J by 6 bases, with 18 bases between them. CDR1 and CDR2 (germline): LGHNA, YSLEER. The CDR3 length is 16 residues. As DNA, the CDR3 is TGCGCCAGCAGCCAAGGCCGACAGGATAGATCGGATGGCTACACCTTC. Translated, it gives CASSQGRQDRSDGYTF.

This chain joins TRBV4-2 and TRBJ1-1; D remains unclear. This CDR3 comprises 13 residues. From germline, CDR1 is LGHNA and CDR2 YNFKEQ. Trimming pared 4 bases from V and 1 base from J, leaving 7 bases between. The CDR3 DNA sequence: TGTGCCAGCAGCCTTACAGCGAACACTGAAGCTTTCTTT. Its translation is CASSLTANTEAFF.

This chain joins TRBV6-5 and TRBJ2-7; 7 bases fit TRBD1. The trim removed 8 bases at V and 6 bases at J, leaving 10 bases unmatched. In germline, CDR1 is MNHEY, CDR2 SVGAGI. There are 13 residues in the CDR3. The CDR3 reads CASSIGGQREQYF. As DNA, the CDR3 is TGTGCCAGCTCGATAGGGGGACAGCGCGAGCAGTACTTC.

The genes are TRBV7-9 and TRBJ2-1, with D hard to call. Trimming removed 5 bases at V and 13 bases at J, with 18 bases between. CDR3 length equals 13 residues. Germline values: CDR1 SEHNR, CDR2 FQNEAQ (reference sequence). CDR3 bases: TGTGCCAGCAGCCCTCTCGGGTCGTTCCATCAGTTCTTC. Its protein product is CASSPLGSFHQFF. Using reference TRBV7-9 and TRBJ2-1 for the parts outside the CDR3, the full variable domain is DTGVSQNPRHKITKRGQNVTFRCDPISEHNRLYWYRQTLGQGPEFLTYFQNEAQLEKSRLLSDRFSAERPKGSFSTLEIQRTEQGDSAMYLCASSPLGSFHQFFGPGTRLTVL.

The chain combines TRBV15 with TRBJ1-4, with D possibly being TRBD1 (6 bases). The CDR3 has 13 amino acids. V lost 3 bases and J lost 8, with 10 bases in between. Germline CDR1 reads LNHNV; CDR2 reads YYDKDF (reference sequence). For the CDR3, the DNA is TGTGCCACCAGCAGGCCCGGGACAGAAAAACTGTTTTTT. Its protein product is CATSRPGTEKLFF.

This clone was detected only once. CDR3 nucleotide sequence: TGTGCCAGCAGTCTTCGGACAGGGAGTAATTCACCCCTCCACTTT. Its translation: CASSLRTGSNSPLHF. The chain carries TRBV6-5 and TRBJ1-6, with 8 positions matching TRBD1. Germline V gives CDR1 MNHEY, CDR2 SVGAGI. The ends lost 5 bases at V and 6 bases at J; junction bases unmatched: 6. The CDR3 length is 15 residues.

The chain couples TRBV5-5 to TRBJ1-2; 8 nucleotides line up with TRBD1. The CDR3 runs to 16 residues. J was trimmed by 0 bases and V by 4 bases; bases with no gene match: 8. Germline V CDR1 and CDR2: SGHKS, YYEKEE (reference sequence). The CDR3 region is CASSLTGTGPNYGYTF. DNA of the CDR3: TGTGCCAGCAGCCTTACCGGGACAGGACCTAACTATGGCTACACCTTC.